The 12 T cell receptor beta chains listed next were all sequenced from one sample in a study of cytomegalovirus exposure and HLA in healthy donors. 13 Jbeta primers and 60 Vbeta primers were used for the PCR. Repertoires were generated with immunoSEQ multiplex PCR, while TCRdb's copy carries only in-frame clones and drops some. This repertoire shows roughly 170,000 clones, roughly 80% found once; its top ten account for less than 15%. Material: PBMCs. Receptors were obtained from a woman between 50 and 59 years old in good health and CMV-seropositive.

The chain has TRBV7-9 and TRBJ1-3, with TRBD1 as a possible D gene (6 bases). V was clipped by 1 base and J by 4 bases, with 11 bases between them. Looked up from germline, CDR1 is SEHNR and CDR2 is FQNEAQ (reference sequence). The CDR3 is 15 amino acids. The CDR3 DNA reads TGTGCCAGCAGCTTAGGGGCAGGGGTCGGAAACACCATATATTTT. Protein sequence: CASSLGAGVGNTIYF.

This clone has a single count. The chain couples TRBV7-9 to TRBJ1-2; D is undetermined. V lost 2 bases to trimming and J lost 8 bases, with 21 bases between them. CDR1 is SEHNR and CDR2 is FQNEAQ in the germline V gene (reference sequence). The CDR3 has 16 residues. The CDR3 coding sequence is TGTGCCAGCAGCTTAATAGAGGCAGTTAAACTAGGAGGCTACACCTTC. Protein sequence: CASSLIEAVKLGGYTF.

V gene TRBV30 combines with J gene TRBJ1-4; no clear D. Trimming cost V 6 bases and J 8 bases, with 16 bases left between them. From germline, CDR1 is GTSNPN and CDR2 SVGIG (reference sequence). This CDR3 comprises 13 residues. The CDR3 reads CACLDREKEKLFF. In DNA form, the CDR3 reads TGTGCCTGTCTGGACCGGGAGAAAGAAAAACTGTTTTTT. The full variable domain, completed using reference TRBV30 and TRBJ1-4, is SQTIHQWPATLVQPVGSPLSLECTVEGTSNPNLYWYRQAAGRGLQLLFYSVGIGQISSEVPQNLSASRPQDRQFILSSKKLLLSDSGFYLCACLDREKEKLFFGSGTQLSVL.

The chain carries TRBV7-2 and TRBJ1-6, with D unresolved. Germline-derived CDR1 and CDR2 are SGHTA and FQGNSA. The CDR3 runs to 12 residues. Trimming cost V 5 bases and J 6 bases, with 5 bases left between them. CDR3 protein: CASSLPNSPLHF. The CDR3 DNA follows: TGTGCCAGCAGCCTACCTAATTCACCCCTCCACTTT.

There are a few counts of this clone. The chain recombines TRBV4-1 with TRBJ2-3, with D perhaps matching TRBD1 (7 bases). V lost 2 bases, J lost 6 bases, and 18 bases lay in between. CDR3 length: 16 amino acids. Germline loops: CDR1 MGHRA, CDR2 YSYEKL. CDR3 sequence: CASSQLGGTEGDTQYF. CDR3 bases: TGCGCCAGCAGCCAACTAGGGGGGACAGAAGGCGATACGCAGTATTTT.

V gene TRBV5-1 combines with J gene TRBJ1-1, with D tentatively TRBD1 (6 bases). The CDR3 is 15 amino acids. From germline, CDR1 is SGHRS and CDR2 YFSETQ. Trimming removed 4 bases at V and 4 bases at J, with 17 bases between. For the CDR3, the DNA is TGCGCCAGCAGCCCCAACACAGGGTGGACCACTGAAGCTTTCTTT. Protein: CASSPNTGWTTEAFF.

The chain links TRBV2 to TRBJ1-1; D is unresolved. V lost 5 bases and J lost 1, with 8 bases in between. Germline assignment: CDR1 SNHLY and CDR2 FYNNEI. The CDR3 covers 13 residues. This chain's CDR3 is CASSYTPNTEAFF. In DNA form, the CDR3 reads TGTGCCAGCAGTTACACCCCGAACACTGAAGCTTTCTTT.

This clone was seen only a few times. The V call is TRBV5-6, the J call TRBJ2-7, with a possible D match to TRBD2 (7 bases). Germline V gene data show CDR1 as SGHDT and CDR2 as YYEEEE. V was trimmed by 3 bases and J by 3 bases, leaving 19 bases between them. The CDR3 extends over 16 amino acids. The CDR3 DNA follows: TGTGCCAGCAGCTCGGACAGCGGGGCGGGCTACTACGAGCAGTACTTC. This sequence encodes CASSSDSGAGYYEQYF.

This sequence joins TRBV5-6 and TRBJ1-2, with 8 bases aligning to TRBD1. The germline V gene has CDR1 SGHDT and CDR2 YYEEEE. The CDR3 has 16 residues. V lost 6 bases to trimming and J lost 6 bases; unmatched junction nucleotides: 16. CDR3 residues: CASNLSPGTGSHGYTF. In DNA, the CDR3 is TGTGCCAGCAACCTATCTCCAGGGACAGGTTCTCATGGCTACACCTTC.

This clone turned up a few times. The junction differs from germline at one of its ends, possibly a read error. The CDR3 here is CASSSEPGLAGGVF. The CDR3 DNA reads TGTGCCAGCAGCTCGGAACCGGGACTAGCGGGGGGTGTCTTC. The chain carries TRBV7-3 and TRBJ2-1; TRBD2 matches 15 bases. The CDR3 contains 14 residues. Germline-derived CDR1 and CDR2 are SGHTA and FQGTGA.

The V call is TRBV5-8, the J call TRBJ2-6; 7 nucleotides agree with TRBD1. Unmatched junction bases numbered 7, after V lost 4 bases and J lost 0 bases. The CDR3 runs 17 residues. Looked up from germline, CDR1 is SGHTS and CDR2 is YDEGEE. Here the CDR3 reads CASSRTGSRSGANVLTF. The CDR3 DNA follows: TGTGCCAGCAGCAGGACAGGCTCACGCTCTGGGGCCAACGTCCTGACTTTC.

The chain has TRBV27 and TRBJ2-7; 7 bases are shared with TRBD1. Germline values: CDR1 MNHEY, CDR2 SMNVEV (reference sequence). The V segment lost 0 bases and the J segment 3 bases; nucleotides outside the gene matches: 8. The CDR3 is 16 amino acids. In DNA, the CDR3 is TGTGCCAGCAGTTTATCGCTGCGACAGGGCTTCTACGAGCAGTACTTC. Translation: CASSLSLRQGFYEQYF.